The 8 T cell receptor beta chains below come from one sample, sequenced in a study of spatial heterogeneity in lung cancer. Time point of the sample: sample taken at primary tumor resection. TCRdb itself ran the 5' RACE reads through MiXCR, one entry per CDR3 protein. Seen here are about 5,500 distinct CDR3 sequences, approximately 4% observed once, and the top ten hold around 13%. The input for sequencing was normal lung tissue next to the tumor, taken at surgery. All receptors derive from a male donor with early-stage non-small cell lung cancer.

This clonotype was observed at least ten times. V gene TRBV5-1 combines with J gene TRBJ1-1; TRBD1 is a possible D gene (6 bases). Per the germline V gene, CDR1 is SGHRS and CDR2 is YFSETQ. V was shortened by 4 bases and J by 6 bases, with 16 bases between the two germline ends. This CDR3 is 14 amino acids long. Written as DNA, the CDR3 is TGCGCCAGCAGCGGAACAGGGTCCTACTCTGAAGCTTTCTTT. It specifies CASSGTGSYSEAFF.

This clonotype was seen many times. The chain links TRBV7-2 to TRBJ2-5; 9 bases align to TRBD2. The CDR3 totals 16 residues. Germline CDR1 and CDR2: SGHTA and FQGNSA. The trim removed 1 base at V and 1 base at J, leaving 4 bases unmatched. The CDR3 DNA follows: TGTGCCAGCAGCTTAGACACTAGCGGGCTCCAAGAGACCCAGTACTTC. It codes for CASSLDTSGLQETQYF. The whole variable domain, remainder taken from reference TRBV7-2 and TRBJ2-5, is GAGVSQSPSNKVTEKGKDVELRCDPISGHTALYWYRQSLGQGLEFLIYFQGNSAPDKSGLPSDRFSAERTGGSVSTLTIQRTQQEDSAVYLCASSLDTSGLQETQYFGPGTRLLVL.

Many counts were recorded for this clonotype. The V call is TRBV24-1, the J call TRBJ1-1, with D unclear. Trimming took 5 bases from V and 1 from J, leaving 10 bases between them. The CDR3 loop spans 14 amino acids. Germline V gene sequence: CDR1 KGHDR, CDR2 SFDVKD. For the CDR3, the DNA is TGTGCCACCAGTGCCGACGGGGAGAACACTGAAGCTTTCTTT. The encoded protein is CATSADGENTEAFF.

This clonotype is judged medium-sized (0.01 to 0.1%). The V gene is TRBV3-1, the J gene TRBJ2-7; D is ambiguous. Germline V gives CDR1 LGHDT, CDR2 YNNKEL (reference sequence). The CDR3 length is 14 residues. Between the trimmed V and J ends, which lost 1 base and 3 bases, there was a span of 10 bases. The CDR3 protein is CASSQGSRHYEQYF. DNA of the CDR3: TGTGCCAGCAGCCAAGGGAGCAGGCACTACGAGCAGTACTTC.

By its share, this clonotype is medium-sized (0.01 to 0.1%). The rearrangement uses TRBV27 and TRBJ2-1, with a tentative D call TRBD2 (5 bases). Trimming pared 2 bases from V and 1 base from J, leaving 6 bases between. The germline V gene encodes CDR1 MNHEY and CDR2 SMNVEV (reference sequence). The CDR3 is 14 amino acids. The DNA of the CDR3 is TGTGCCAGCAGTTTAAGCGGTTCCTACAATGAGCAGTTCTTC. This translates into CASSLSGSYNEQFF.

This clonotype is medium-sized within its sample. The CDR3 DNA reads TGTGCCAGCAGCTTAGAATCGGCGGGAGGGTCGACCGGGGAGCTGTTTTTT. Translating gives CASSLESAGGSTGELFF. This rearrangement joins TRBV11-3 to TRBJ2-2, with 9 bases aligning to TRBD2. Germline assignment: CDR1 SGHNT and CDR2 YENEEA. V lost 0 bases, J lost 5 bases, and 7 bases stayed unmatched. The CDR3 is made up of 17 amino acids. The full variable domain, with the rest looked up from reference TRBV11-3 and TRBJ2-2, is EAGVVQSPRYKIIEKKQPVAFWCNPISGHNTLYWYLQNLGQGPELLIRYENEEAVDDSQLPKDRFSAERLKGVDSTLKIQPAELGDSAVYLCASSLESAGGSTGELFFGEGSRLTVL.

This clonotype was observed a handful of times. V usage is TRBV7-9 and J usage is TRBJ1-5, with D unresolved. V shed 5 bases and J shed 5 bases, with 10 bases lying between them. The CDR3 covers 13 residues. Germline V gene data show CDR1 as SEHNR and CDR2 as FQNEAQ (reference sequence). CDR3 loop: CASSQGPDQPQHF. The CDR3, as DNA: TGTGCCAGCAGCCAAGGGCCCGATCAGCCCCAGCATTTT.

Judged by abundance, this clonotype is medium-sized. The V gene is TRBV5-6, the J gene TRBJ2-7; 7 positions match TRBD1. CDR3 size: 14 residues. The V gene's germline CDR1 is SGHDT and CDR2 YYEEEE. The V segment lost 0 bases and the J segment 3 bases; nucleotides outside the gene matches: 3. CDR3 sequence reads: CASSLAGQVYEQYF. The CDR3 DNA sequence: TGTGCCAGCAGCTTGGCCGGACAGGTCTACGAGCAGTACTTC.